This is a list of T cell receptor beta chains from one sample in a study of cytomegalovirus exposure and HLA in healthy donors. Method: immunoSEQ multiplex PCR; TCRdb's copy keeps in-frame clones and lacks some. Of 150,000 to 200,000 clones listed, about 87% were seen once; the top ten hold approximately 2%. Input material: PBMCs. The source is a young woman in good health and CMV-seronegative. Each CDR3 is given with its conserved first and last residue. The D gene is left open where the match is weak. Some rows have no size entry. The others give once, few or many, or a class for an expanded clone.

TRBJ1-1	NA	NA	TRBV6-5	CASSYSWGGTFEAFF	TGTGCCAGCAGTTACTCTTGGGGTGGGACTTTTGAAGCTTTCTTT
TRBJ2-7	NA	NA	TRBV6-5	CASSYGGVVSYEQYF	TGTGCCAGCAGTTATGGGGGCGTGGTCAGCTACGAGCAGTACTTC
TRBJ2-4	NA	TRBD1	TRBV19	CASSIGTGGDIQYF	TGTGCCAGTAGTATAGGAACAGGGGGTGACATTCAGTACTTC
TRBJ2-3	NA	NA	TRBV11-2	CASSLNLRRDTQYF	TGTGCCAGCAGCTTGAACTTGCGGAGAGATACGCAGTATTTT
TRBJ2-1	few	NA	TRBV5-1	CASSLGQDSYNEQFF	TGCGCCAGCAGCTTGGGGCAGGACTCCTACAATGAGCAGTTCTTC
TRBJ1-1	NA	NA	TRBV5-5	CASSGGPQAFF	TGTGCCAGCAGCGGAGGTCCTCAAGCTTTCTTT
TRBJ2-7	NA	TRBD2	TRBV6-6	CASMRKSGGRFYEQYF	TGTGCCAGCATGCGGAAAAGCGGGGGGCGCTTCTACGAGCAGTACTTC
TRBJ1-2	NA	TRBD1	TRBV27	CASSWDRGNYGYTF	TGTGCCAGCAGTTGGGACAGGGGCAACTATGGCTACACCTTC
TRBJ1-4	NA	NA	TRBV4-1	CASSQTGFKLFF	TGCGCCAGCAGCCAAACGGGGTTTAAACTGTTTTTT
TRBJ1-4	NA	NA	TRBV4-3	CASSQEGEQFRKLFF	TGCGCCAGCAGCCAAGAAGGGGAACAGTTCAGAAAACTGTTTTTT
TRBJ2-2	NA	NA	TRBV30	CAWSLSTGELFF	TGTGCCTGGAGCCTTAGTACCGGGGAGCTGTTTTTT
TRBJ2-3	NA	NA	TRBV18	CASSPTPADTQYF	TGTGCCAGCTCTCCCACGCCGGCAGATACGCAGTATTTT
TRBJ2-7	NA	TRBD1	TRBV28	CASSSPAGQGPLFF	TGTGCCAGCAGTTCCCCTGCCGGACAGGGACCCCTTTTCTTC
TRBJ1-1	NA	TRBD1	TRBV2	CASRATGRNTEAFF	TGTGCCAGCAGGGCGACAGGGCGGAACACTGAAGCTTTCTTT
TRBJ2-1	NA	NA	TRBV5-1	CASGGREQFF	TGCGCCAGCGGGGGCAGAGAGCAGTTCTTC
TRBJ2-6	NA	TRBD2	TRBV30	CAWNTGLAGSLLTF	TGTGCCTGGAATACGGGACTAGCGGGTTCCCTTCTGACTTTC
TRBJ2-2	NA	NA	TRBV2	CASAVGVGTGELFF	TGTGCCAGCGCCGTCGGGGTGGGAACCGGGGAGCTGTTTTTT
TRBJ2-1	few	NA	TRBV25-1	CASSEGSGVGIAANEQFF	TGTGCCAGCAGTGAGGGTTCGGGGGTGGGAATAGCCGCCAATGAGCAGTTCTTC
TRBJ2-6	NA	TRBD2	TRBV30	CAWKAGMTVRIPSGANVLTF	TGTGCCTGGAAAGCGGGAATGACAGTTCGGATTCCTTCTGGGGCCAACGTCCTGACTTTC
TRBJ2-1	NA	NA	TRBV7-2	CASSLDRGIKFF	TGTGCCAGCAGCTTAGACCGGGGGATCAAGTTCTTC
TRBJ1-2	NA	TRBD1	TRBV6-1	CASRPTGGWGYTF	TGTGCCAGCAGACCTACAGGGGGCTGGGGCTACACCTTC
TRBJ2-3	NA	NA	TRBV4-1	CASSVQGSDTQYF	TGCGCCAGCAGCGTCCAGGGGTCAGATACGCAGTATTTT
TRBJ2-7	NA	TRBD2	TRBV6-1	CASSENAGAYEQYF	TGTGCCAGCAGTGAAAACGCGGGAGCCTACGAGCAGTACTTC
TRBJ1-5	NA	NA	TRBV7-2	CASSLNAGPRNQPQHF	TGTGCCAGCAGCTTAAACGCGGGCCCCCGCAATCAGCCCCAGCATTTT
TRBJ2-7	few	NA	TRBV4-2	CASSQDLLATSEQYF	TGTGCCAGCAGCCAAGATCTGCTAGCCACTTCCGAGCAGTACTTC
TRBJ1-3	NA	NA	TRBV2	CASSYDNSGNTIYF	TGTGCCAGCAGTTATGACAACTCTGGAAACACCATATATTTT
TRBJ2-7	NA	NA	TRBV11-2	CASSLGDTTYEQYF	TGTGCCAGCAGCTTAGGGGACACGACCTACGAGCAGTACTTC
TRBJ2-5	NA	NA	TRBV9	CASSVGGGSETQYF	TGTGCCAGCAGCGTAGGAGGAGGGTCGGAGACCCAGTACTTC
TRBJ1-5	NA	TRBD1	TRBV18	CASSRTGESNQPQHF	TGTGCCAGCTCCCGGACAGGGGAGAGCAATCAGCCCCAGCATTTT
TRBJ2-7	NA	TRBD1	TRBV10-3	CAISEPRTGGSARYEQYF	TGTGCCATCAGTGAGCCTAGGACAGGGGGCTCGGCCCGGTACGAGCAGTACTTC
TRBJ1-1	NA	NA	TRBV30	CAWSGNRDTEAFF	TGTGCCTGGAGTGGAAACAGGGACACTGAAGCTTTCTTT